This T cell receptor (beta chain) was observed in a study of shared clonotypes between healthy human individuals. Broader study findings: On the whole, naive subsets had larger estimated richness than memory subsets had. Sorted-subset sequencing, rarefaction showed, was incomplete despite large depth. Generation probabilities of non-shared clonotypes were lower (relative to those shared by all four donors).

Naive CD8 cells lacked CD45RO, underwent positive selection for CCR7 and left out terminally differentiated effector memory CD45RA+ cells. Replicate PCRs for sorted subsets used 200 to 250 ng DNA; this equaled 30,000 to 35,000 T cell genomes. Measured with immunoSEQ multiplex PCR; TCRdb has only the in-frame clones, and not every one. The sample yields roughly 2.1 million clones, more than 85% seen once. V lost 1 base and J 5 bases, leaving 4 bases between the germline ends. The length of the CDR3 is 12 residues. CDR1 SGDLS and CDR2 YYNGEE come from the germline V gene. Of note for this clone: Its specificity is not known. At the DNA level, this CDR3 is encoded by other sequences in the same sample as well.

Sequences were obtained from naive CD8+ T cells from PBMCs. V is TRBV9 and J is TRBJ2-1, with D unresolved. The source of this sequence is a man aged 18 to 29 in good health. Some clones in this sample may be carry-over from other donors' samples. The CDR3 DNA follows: TGTGCCAGCAGCGTATTCGACAATGAGCAGTTCTTC. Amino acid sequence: CASSVFDNEQFF.